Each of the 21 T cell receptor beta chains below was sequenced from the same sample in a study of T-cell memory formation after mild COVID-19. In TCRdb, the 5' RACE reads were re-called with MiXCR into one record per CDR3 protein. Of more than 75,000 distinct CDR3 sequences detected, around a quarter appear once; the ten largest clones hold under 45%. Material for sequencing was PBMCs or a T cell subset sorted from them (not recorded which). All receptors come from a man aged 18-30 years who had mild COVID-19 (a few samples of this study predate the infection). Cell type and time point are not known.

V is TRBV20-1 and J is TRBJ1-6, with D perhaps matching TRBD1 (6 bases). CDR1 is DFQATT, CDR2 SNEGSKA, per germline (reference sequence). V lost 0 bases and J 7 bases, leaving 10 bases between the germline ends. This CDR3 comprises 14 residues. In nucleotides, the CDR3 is TGCAGTGCTAGAGAGGGGGCGCTGAATTCACCCCTCCACTTT. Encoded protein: CSAREGALNSPLHF.

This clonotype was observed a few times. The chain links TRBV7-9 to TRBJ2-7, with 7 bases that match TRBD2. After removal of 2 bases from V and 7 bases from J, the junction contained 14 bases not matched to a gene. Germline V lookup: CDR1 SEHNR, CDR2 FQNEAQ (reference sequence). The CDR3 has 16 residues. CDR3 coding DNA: TGTGCCAGCAGCTTATTTTCGGGGAGCGGGAAGGAAGAGCAGTACTTC. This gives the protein CASSLFSGSGKEEQYF.

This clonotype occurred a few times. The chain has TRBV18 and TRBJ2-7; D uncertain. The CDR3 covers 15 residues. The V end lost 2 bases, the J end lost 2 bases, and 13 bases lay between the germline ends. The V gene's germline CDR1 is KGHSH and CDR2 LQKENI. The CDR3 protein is CASSPDLGPTYEQYV. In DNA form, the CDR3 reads TGTGCCAGCTCACCAGACTTAGGACCCACCTACGAGCAGTACGTC.

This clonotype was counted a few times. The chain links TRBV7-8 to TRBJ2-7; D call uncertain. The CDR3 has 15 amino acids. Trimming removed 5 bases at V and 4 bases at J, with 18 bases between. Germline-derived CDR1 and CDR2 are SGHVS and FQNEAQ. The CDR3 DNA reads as TGTGCCAGCAGCCACGAAGGACGGGCTTTATACGAGCAGTACGTC. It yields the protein CASSHEGRALYEQYV.

DNA of the CDR3: TGCAGTGCCCTGGACAGGCCGAACGATACGCATGAAAAACTGTTTTTT. Translating it yields CSALDRPNDTHEKLFF. The chain links TRBV20-1 to TRBJ1-4, with 7 positions matching TRBD1. V lost 6 bases and J lost 6; bases outside the gene matches: 16. The CDR3 sequence is 16 residues long. The germline V gene encodes CDR1 DFQATT and CDR2 SNEGSKA (reference sequence).

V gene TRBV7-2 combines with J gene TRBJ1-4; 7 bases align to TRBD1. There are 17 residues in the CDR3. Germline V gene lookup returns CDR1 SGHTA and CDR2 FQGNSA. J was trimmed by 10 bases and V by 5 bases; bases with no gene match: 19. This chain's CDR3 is CASSRGTAVQDFGKLFF. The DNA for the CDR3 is TGTGCCAGCAGCCGAGGGACAGCAGTTCAAGATTTTGGAAAACTGTTTTTT.

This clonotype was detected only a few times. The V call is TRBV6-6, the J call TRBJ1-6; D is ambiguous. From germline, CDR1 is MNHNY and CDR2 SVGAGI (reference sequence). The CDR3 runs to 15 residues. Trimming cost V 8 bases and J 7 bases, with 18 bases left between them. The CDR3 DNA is TGTGCCAGCGGGCTCCTCAGTACCGCAAATTCACCCCTCCACTTT. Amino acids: CASGLLSTANSPLHF.

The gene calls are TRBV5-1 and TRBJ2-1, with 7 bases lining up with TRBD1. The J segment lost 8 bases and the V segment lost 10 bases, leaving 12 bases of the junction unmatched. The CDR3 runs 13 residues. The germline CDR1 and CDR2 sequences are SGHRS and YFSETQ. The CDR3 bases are TGCGCCGCGTCCGAAGGGGGCTCGCATGAGCAGTTCTTC. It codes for CAASEGGSHEQFF.

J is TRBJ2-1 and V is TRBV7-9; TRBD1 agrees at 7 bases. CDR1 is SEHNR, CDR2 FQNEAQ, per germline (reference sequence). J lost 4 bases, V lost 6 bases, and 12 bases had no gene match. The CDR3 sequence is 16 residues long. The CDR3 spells CASSSTGTAFYNEQFF. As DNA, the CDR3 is TGTGCCAGCAGTTCCACCGGGACAGCATTTTACAATGAGCAGTTCTTC. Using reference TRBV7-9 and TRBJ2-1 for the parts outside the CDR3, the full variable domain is DTGVSQNPRHKITKRGQNVTFRCDPISEHNRLYWYRQTLGQGPEFLTYFQNEAQLEKSRLLSDRFSAERPKGSFSTLEIQRTEQGDSAMYLCASSSTGTAFYNEQFFGPGTRLTVL.

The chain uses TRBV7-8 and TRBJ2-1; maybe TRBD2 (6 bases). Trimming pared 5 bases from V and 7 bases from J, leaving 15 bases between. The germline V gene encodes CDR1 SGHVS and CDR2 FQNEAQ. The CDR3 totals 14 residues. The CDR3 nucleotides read TGTGCCAGCAGCCGACCGGGACTCAAAAATGAGCAGTTCTTC. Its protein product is CASSRPGLKNEQFF.

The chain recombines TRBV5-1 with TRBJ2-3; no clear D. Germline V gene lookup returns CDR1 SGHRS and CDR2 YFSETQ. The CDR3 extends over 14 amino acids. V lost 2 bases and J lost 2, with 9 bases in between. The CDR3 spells CASSFRDPTDTQYF. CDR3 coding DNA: TGCGCCAGCAGCTTTAGAGATCCCACAGATACGCAGTATTTT.

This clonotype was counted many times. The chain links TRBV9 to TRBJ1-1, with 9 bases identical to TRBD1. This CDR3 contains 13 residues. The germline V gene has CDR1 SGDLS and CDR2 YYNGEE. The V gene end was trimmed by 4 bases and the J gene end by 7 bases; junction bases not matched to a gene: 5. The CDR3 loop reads CASSPDRGNEAFF. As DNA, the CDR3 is TGTGCCAGCAGCCCGGACAGGGGAAATGAAGCTTTCTTT.

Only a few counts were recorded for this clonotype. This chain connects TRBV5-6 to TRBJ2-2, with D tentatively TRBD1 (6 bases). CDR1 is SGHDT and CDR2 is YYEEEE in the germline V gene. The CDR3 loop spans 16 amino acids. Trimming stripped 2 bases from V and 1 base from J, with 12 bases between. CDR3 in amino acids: CASSFSDRRNTGELFF. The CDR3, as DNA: TGTGCCAGCAGCTTCTCAGACAGGAGGAACACCGGGGAGCTGTTTTTT.

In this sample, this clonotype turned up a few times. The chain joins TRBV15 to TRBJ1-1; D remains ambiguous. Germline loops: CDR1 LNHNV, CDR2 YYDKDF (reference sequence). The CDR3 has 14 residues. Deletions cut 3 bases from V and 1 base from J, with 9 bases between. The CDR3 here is CATSSLESNTEAFF. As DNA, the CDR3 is TGTGCCACCAGCAGCCTCGAGTCGAACACTGAAGCTTTCTTT.

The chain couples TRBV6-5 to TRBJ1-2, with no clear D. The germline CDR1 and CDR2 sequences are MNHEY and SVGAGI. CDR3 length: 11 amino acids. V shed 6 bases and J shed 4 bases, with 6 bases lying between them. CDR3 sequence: CASSSPYGYTF. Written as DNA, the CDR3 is TGTGCCAGCAGCTCCCCCTATGGCTACACCTTC.

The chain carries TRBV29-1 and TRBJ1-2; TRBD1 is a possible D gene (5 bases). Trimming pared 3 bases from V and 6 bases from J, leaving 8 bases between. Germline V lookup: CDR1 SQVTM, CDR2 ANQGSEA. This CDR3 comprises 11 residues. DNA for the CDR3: TGCAGCGTTGATGTGGGGGATGGCTACACCTTC. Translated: CSVDVGDGYTF.

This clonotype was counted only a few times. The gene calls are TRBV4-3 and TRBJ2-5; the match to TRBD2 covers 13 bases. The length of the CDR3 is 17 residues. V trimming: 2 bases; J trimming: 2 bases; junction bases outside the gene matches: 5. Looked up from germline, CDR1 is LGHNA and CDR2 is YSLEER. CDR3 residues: CASSQYPGLAGQETQYF. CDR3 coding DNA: TGCGCCAGCAGCCAATACCCGGGACTAGCGGGACAAGAGACCCAGTACTTC.

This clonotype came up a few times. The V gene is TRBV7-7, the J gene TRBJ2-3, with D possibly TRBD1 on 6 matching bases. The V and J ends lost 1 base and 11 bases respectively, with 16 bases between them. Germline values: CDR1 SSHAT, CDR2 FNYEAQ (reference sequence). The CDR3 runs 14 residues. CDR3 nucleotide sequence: TGTGCCAGCAGCTTAGAGGCAGGGGATCGTAGGCAGTATTTT. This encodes CASSLEAGDRRQYF.

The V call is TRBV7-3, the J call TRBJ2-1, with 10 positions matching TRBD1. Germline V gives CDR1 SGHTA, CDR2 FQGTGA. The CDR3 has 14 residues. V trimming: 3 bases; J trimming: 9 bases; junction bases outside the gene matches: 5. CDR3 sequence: CASSFGTGVSEQFF. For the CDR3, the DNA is TGTGCCAGCAGCTTCGGGACAGGGGTATCTGAGCAGTTCTTC.

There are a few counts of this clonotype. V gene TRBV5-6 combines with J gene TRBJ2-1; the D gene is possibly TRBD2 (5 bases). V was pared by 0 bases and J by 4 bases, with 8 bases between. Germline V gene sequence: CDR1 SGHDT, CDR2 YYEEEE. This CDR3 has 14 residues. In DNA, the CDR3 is TGTGCCAGCAGCTTGGAAGAGGGATACAATGAGCAGTTCTTC. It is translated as CASSLEEGYNEQFF.

The CDR3 nucleotides read TGTGCCAGCAGTGGTGGCAGCAGTCACTCCTATAATTCACCCCTCCACTTT. Translated, it gives CASSGGSSHSYNSPLHF. The V and J genes are TRBV25-1 and TRBJ1-6; no clear D gene. The CDR3 runs to 17 residues. V lost 4 bases, J lost 0 bases, and 13 bases lay in between. Germline CDR1 is MGHDK and CDR2 is SYGVNS.